This is a list of T cell receptor beta chains from one sample in a study of tumor-infiltrating lymphocytes in primary liver carcinoma. TCRdb processed the multiplex PCR reads anew with MiXCR; each CDR3 protein has one entry. The sample has approximately 190,000 distinct CDR3 sequences, about 82% seen once. The sequencing input was tumor tissue from primary liver carcinoma. The receptor set was obtained from a man aged 35 to 55 with primary liver carcinoma and hepatitis B virus infection. CDR3s include the opening cysteine and the closing phenylalanine or tryptophan. A D gene is named only where the DNA matches it firmly. Clone size is shown for a subset of rows, as once, few, many or a class of expanded clone.

NA	NA	TRBJ1-6	TRBV11-1	CAISRTLISPLHF	TGTGCCATCAGCCGGACTCTGATTTCACCCCTCCACTTT
many	TRBD2	TRBJ2-1	TRBV7-8	CASSLGTRVNRVNEQFF	TGTGCCAGCAGCTTAGGGACTAGGGTTAATCGTGTAAATGAGCAGTTCTTC
few	NA	TRBJ2-4	TRBV19	CASSMAAAKNIQYF	TGTGCCAGTAGTATGGCAGCGGCCAAAAACATTCAGTACTTC
NA	TRBD1	TRBJ2-7	TRBV6-2/TRBV6-3	CANNHRDRAHEQYF	TGCGCCAACAACCACCGGGACAGGGCCCACGAGCAGTACTTC
NA	NA	TRBJ2-6	TRBV11-2	CACSLDRAGANALTF	TGTGCCTGCAGCTTGGATAGGGCTGGGGCCAACGCCCTGACTTTC
NA	NA	TRBJ2-3	TRBV29-1	CRARVSELSDTQYF	TGCAGGGCGCGGGTTTCGGAATTGTCAGATACGCAGTATTTT
many	NA	TRBJ1-2	TRBV29-1	CSVPAASADGYTF	TGCAGCGTTCCAGCGGCCTCGGCGGACGGCTACACCTTC
many	TRBD1	TRBJ1-4	TRBV24-1	CATSDTGQGGKLFF	TGTGCCACCAGTGATACGGGACAGGGGGGGAAACTGTTTTTT
NA	NA	TRBJ2-1	TRBV4-1	CTSSTPPASIYDEQFF	TGCACCAGCAGCACTCCGCCCGCTTCGATTTACGATGAGCAGTTCTTC
NA	TRBD2	TRBJ2-2	TRBV11-1	CVSSLEISGGSHTNTGELFF	TGTGTCAGCAGCTTAGAAATCAGTGGCGGGAGCCATACGAACACCGGGGAGCTGTTTTTT
NA	NA	TRBJ1-2	TRBV2	CASGEDLGSGGYTF	TGTGCCAGCGGTGAAGATCTTGGGAGCGGTGGCTACACCTTC
once	TRBD2	TRBJ2-1	TRBV5-1	CASSSGLAITLLNEQFF	TGCGCCAGCAGTTCGGGACTAGCGATCACCTTACTAAATGAGCAGTTCTTC
once	NA	TRBJ2-5	TRBV11-2	CASSLTPQDGETQYF	TGTGCCAGCAGCTTAACCCCCCAAGACGGGGAGACTCAATACTTC
many	NA	TRBJ2-7	TRBV28	CASSAPRGTYYEQYF	TGTGCCAGCAGTGCTCCCAGGGGCACGTACTACGAGCAGTACTTC
NA	NA	TRBJ2-2	TRBV11-2	CASSPGLRLELFF	TGTGCCAGCAGCCCAGGGCTACGGTTGGAGCTGTTTTTT
NA	TRBD1	TRBJ2-7	TRBV29-1	CSVAPTGLHEEYF	TGCAGCGTTGCTCCGACAGGGCTCCACGAGGAATACTTC
NA	NA	TRBJ1-2	TRBV11-2	CASRLTVVSGNTF	TGTGCCAGCAGATTAACGGTAGTATCTGGCAACACCTTC
many	NA	TRBJ2-2	TRBV7-3	CASSLSLATGELFF	TGTGCCAGCAGCTTGTCTCTAGCGACCGGGGAGCTGTTTTTT
NA	TRBD2	TRBJ2-5	TRBV12-3/TRBV12-4	CASLLAGVGTQYF	TGTGCCAGTTTGCTAGCGGGAGTGGGGACCCAATACTTC
NA	NA	TRBJ1-2	TRBV12-3/TRBV12-4	CTSSLSGSGYTF	TGTACCAGCAGTTTATCCGGGAGCGGCTACACCTTC
NA	NA	TRBJ2-2	TRBV7-9	CGSSLVLQGWTVELFF	TGTGGCAGCAGCTTAGTTCTTCAGGGTTGGACCGTGGAACTGTTTTTT
NA	TRBD1	TRBJ1-1	TRBV29-1	CSVRPGQRFREAFF	TGCAGCGTGCGACCGGGACAGAGGTTTCGTGAAGCTTTCTTT
few	TRBD1	TRBJ2-3	TRBV6-4	CASSDSGTGGTDTQYF	TGTGCCAGCAGTGACTCCGGGACAGGGGGCACAGATACGCAGTATTTT
NA	TRBD2	TRBJ2-1	TRBV5-4	CASRLISSGRRNEQFF	TGTGCCAGCAGATTAATTTCTAGCGGGAGAAGAAATGAGCAATTCTTC
NA	TRBD2	TRBJ2-5	TRBV5-1	CANSQNDLAGEETQYF	TGCGCCAACAGCCAAAACGATCTAGCGGGAGAAGAGACCCAGTACTTC
NA	TRBD2	TRBJ2-5	TRBV5-1	CASRSGRLQEAQYF	TGCGCCAGCAGGAGCGGGAGGCTTCAAGAGGCTCAGTACTTC
NA	TRBD1	TRBJ1-2	TRBV29-1	CSVVSDRDMNGYTF	TGCAGCGTCGTCTCTGACAGGGACATGAATGGCTACACCTTC
NA	NA	TRBJ1-3	TRBV4-1	CASSQLRIAGYGNTIYF	TGCGCCAGCAGCCAACTAAGGATAGCAGGTTATGGAAACACCATATATTTT
NA	NA	TRBJ1-1	TRBV5-1	CASSHRGRGTLNTEAFF	TGCGCCAGCAGCCATCGGGGGAGAGGAACACTGAACACTGAAGCTTTTTTT
NA	NA	TRBJ2-3	TRBV19	CASSILSGAVTDTQYF	TGTGCCAGTAGTATATTATCGGGAGCCGTAACAGATACGCAGTATTTT
few	NA	TRBJ2-2	TRBV2	CAGQGRSNTGELFF	TGTGCCGGGCAGGGGAGATCGAACACCGGGGAGCTGTTTTTT
NA	NA	TRBJ1-2	TRBV29-1	CIVDGDCYTF	TGCATCGTTGACGGTGATTGCTACACCTTC
NA	TRBD2	TRBJ2-7	TRBV6-2/TRBV6-3	CASRYSTSAYEQYF	TGTGCCAGCAGATACTCTACTAGCGCCTACGAGCAGTACTTC
NA	NA	TRBJ2-3	TRBV5-4	CVSSLASCTDTQYF	TGTGTCAGCAGCTTGGCTAGCTGCACAGATACGCAGTATTTT
NA	TRBD2	TRBJ2-1	TRBV29-1	CNGTSGKPYQQFF	TGCAACGGGACTAGCGGGAAGCCCTATCAGCAGTTCTTC
NA	TRBD1	TRBJ2-1	TRBV12-3/TRBV12-4	CASSPRTGDTRGRQFF	TGTGCCAGCAGTCCACGGACAGGAGACACACGGGGTAGGCAGTTCTTC
NA	NA	TRBJ2-2	TRBV24-1	CATSEGDYYTGELFF	TGTGCCACCAGTGAAGGGGATTACTACACCGGAGAGCTGTTTTTT
NA	TRBD2	TRBJ2-7	TRBV11-2	CASRSLAGVSLEQYF	TGTGCCAGCAGGTCGTTAGCGGGAGTGAGCCTCGAGCAGTACTTC
NA	NA	TRBJ1-3	TRBV6-6	CASSSDGRYGSTIYF	TGTGCCAGCAGTTCGGACGGGAGATACGGAAGCACCATATATTTT
NA	NA	TRBJ1-5	TRBV6-1	CDNIWSGNQPQHF	TGTGACAACATTTGGAGTGGGAATCAGCCCCAGCATTTT
NA	NA	TRBJ2-7	TRBV6-5	CASSYTRPGTYEQYF	TGTGCCAGCAGTTACACACGCCCAGGGACCTACGAGCAATACTTC
NA	TRBD1	TRBJ2-5	TRBV29-1	CSVEADRVRAETQCF	TGCAGCGTTGAAGCGGACAGGGTGCGAGCAGAGACCCAATGCTTC
few	NA	TRBJ1-6	TRBV4-3	CANSQGQLYNSPLLF	TGCGCCAACAGCCAAGGACAGCTCTATAATTCACCCCTCCTCTTT
NA	NA	TRBJ2-7	TRBV11-1	CACSSSQDSSYEQYF	TGTGCTTGCAGCTCATCCCAGGACTCCTCCTACGAGCAGTACTTC